This entry lists 11 T cell receptor beta chains sequenced from one sample in a study of blood T cell repertoires in COVID-19. Sequencing was performed with immunoSEQ multiplex PCR; in TCRdb, only in-frame clones are kept and a portion is missing. The sample lists under 450,000 clones, approximately 88% occurring once. Sequenced sample: peripheral blood. These TCRs come from a woman aged 45-59 years with COVID-19, enrolled during active disease.

This clone was counted a single time. The chain is built from TRBV5-1 and TRBJ1-1; 10 bases are shared with TRBD1. CDR3 size: 15 residues. CDR1 and CDR2 (germline): SGHRS, YFSETQ. J was trimmed by 5 bases and V by 4 bases; bases with no gene match: 8. This CDR3 reads CASSLPGQGMTEAFF. The CDR3 DNA reads TGCGCCAGCAGCCTCCCGGGACAGGGGATGACTGAAGCTTTCTTT.

The V and J genes are TRBV28 and TRBJ2-2; TRBD2 is a possible D gene (6 bases). Germline values: CDR1 MDHEN, CDR2 SYDVKM. The CDR3 has 10 amino acids. V lost 6 bases to trimming and J lost 13 bases, with 9 bases between them. CDR3 coding DNA: TGTGCCAGCAGCCGGGGGAGGCTGTTTTTT. As protein: CASSRGRLFF.

The chain combines TRBV24-1 with TRBJ1-1; possible D gene TRBD1, 5 bases. Germline V gene sequence: CDR1 KGHDR, CDR2 SFDVKD. V was shortened by 9 bases and J by 3 bases, with 13 bases between the two germline ends. The CDR3 loop spans 13 amino acids. In DNA form, the CDR3 reads TGTGCCACCCAGGGTAGGTGGGACACTGAAGCTTTCTTT. Its translation: CATQGRWDTEAFF.

The chain employs TRBV30 and TRBJ2-3; D is perhaps TRBD2 (5 bases). V was clipped by 2 bases and J by 6 bases, with 12 bases between them. This CDR3 region has 13 residues. CDR1 is GTSNPN, CDR2 SVGIG, per germline (reference sequence). CDR3 in amino acids: CAWSFSGVDTQYF. For the CDR3, the DNA is TGTGCCTGGAGTTTCTCCGGGGTGGATACGCAGTATTTT.

This clone was seen once. This chain uses TRBV4-1 with TRBJ1-1, with 12 bases fitting TRBD1. The trim removed 0 bases at V and 4 bases at J, leaving 21 bases unmatched. There are 22 residues in the CDR3. From germline, CDR1 is MGHRA and CDR2 YSYEKL. In nucleotides, the CDR3 is TGCGCCAGCAGCCAAGAGGGGGTGTACCCGGGACAGGGGGCGTCGGACGGCACTGAAGCTTTCTTT. This sequence encodes CASSQEGVYPGQGASDGTEAFF.

This rearrangement joins TRBV18 to TRBJ1-6, with D tentatively TRBD1 (6 bases). The germline gives CDR1 KGHSH, CDR2 LQKENI. The V end was cut by 1 base, the J end by 7 bases, with 14 bases between. The CDR3 contains 16 residues. CDR3 DNA: TGTGCCAGCTCACCACAACAGGGCGAATTCAATTCACCCCTCCACTTT. Protein: CASSPQQGEFNSPLHF.

Worth noting for this clone: Other nucleotide sequences from this sample produce the same CDR3. The chain couples TRBV11-2 to TRBJ2-7; 7 bases are shared with TRBD1. The CDR3 has 12 residues. Germline-derived CDR1 and CDR2 are SGHAT and FQNNGV. V dropped 5 bases and J dropped 5; count of bases not matched to a gene: 3. The CDR3 DNA is TGTGCCAGCAGCCCGACAGGGCACGAGCAGTACTTC. Translating it yields CASSPTGHEQYF.

The V gene is TRBV6-5, the J gene TRBJ1-4, with 8 bases matching TRBD1. The V segment lost 0 bases and the J segment 3 bases; nucleotides outside the gene matches: 3. This CDR3 has 16 residues. Germline values: CDR1 MNHEY, CDR2 SVGAGI. Written as DNA, the CDR3 is TGTGCCAGCAGTTACTCGAAGACAGGGGCTAATGAAAAACTGTTTTTT. Its protein is CASSYSKTGANEKLFF.

The DNA of the CDR3 is TGTGCCTGTAGGGAGGGCTACGAGCAGTACTTC. Its protein product is CACREGYEQYF. The chain uses TRBV2 and TRBJ2-7, with 7 bases lining up with TRBD2. This CDR3 is 11 amino acids long. Germline CDR1 reads SNHLY; CDR2 reads FYNNEI. V shed 11 bases and J 3 bases; nucleotides not matched to a gene: 4.

The genes are TRBV25-1 and TRBJ1-2; possible D gene TRBD1, 5 bases. The CDR3 spans 13 residues. Trimming left V 8 bases short and J 7 bases short, with 17 bases between. CDR1 is MGHDK, CDR2 SYGVNS, per germline. The CDR3 DNA reads TGTGCCAGCGGACTAACCCCAACAGGTGGCTACACCTTC. Its translation: CASGLTPTGGYTF.

The chain links TRBV11-1 to TRBJ1-1, with D possibly matching TRBD1 (5 bases). Germline CDR1 reads SGHAT; CDR2 reads FQDESV (reference sequence). The V and J ends lost 3 bases and 2 bases respectively, with 10 bases between them. The CDR3 is made up of 14 amino acids. CDR3 bases: TGTGCCAGCAGCTTGGGGGGATCAAACACTGAAGCTTTCTTT. Amino acid sequence: CASSLGGSNTEAFF.